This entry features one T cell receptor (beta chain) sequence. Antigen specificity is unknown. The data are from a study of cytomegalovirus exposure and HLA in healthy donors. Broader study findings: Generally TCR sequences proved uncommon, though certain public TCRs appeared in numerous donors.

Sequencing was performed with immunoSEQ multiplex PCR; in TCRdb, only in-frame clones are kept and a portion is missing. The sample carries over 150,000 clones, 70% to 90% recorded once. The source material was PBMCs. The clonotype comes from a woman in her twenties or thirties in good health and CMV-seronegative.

The CDR3 region is CASSTGQGSEKLFF. For the CDR3, the DNA is TGTGCCAGCAGCACTGGACAGGGGAGTGAAAAACTGTTTTTT. This chain connects TRBV9 to TRBJ1-4, with TRBD1 matching 9 bases. The trim removed 4 bases at V and 7 bases at J, leaving 5 bases unmatched. Germline V gene sequence: CDR1 SGDLS, CDR2 YYNGEE. The CDR3 loop spans 14 amino acids.